This section outlines one TCR beta chain sequence together with its context. The sample originates from a study of shared T cell receptors in the human thymus. TCRdb's table, derived via immunoSEQ multiplex PCR, lists solely in-frame clones and lacks some. The sample includes 600,000 to 900,000 clones, roughly 85% of them seen just once. The CDR3 sequence is 10 residues long. Germline values: CDR1 SNHLY, CDR2 FYNNEI. Trimming took 10 bases from V and 11 from J; bases not matched to a gene: 3. The data were also submitted as part of a second study, on human thymus T cells. That work contributes: Donors consisted of healthy Finnish infants (having corrective surgery for congenital heart defects). Corrective heart surgery yielded resections, and these provided the thymus tissue. Thymic and blood repertoires appeared to show biased V and J gene usage. Related research found strongly overlapping thymic repertoires in unrelated individuals.

Sequencing was carried out using thymocytes. The gene calls are TRBV2 and TRBJ2-5; 11 bases match TRBD2. This TCR derives from a girl less than two years old with a congenital heart defect. CDR3 region: CATTSGGQYF. In DNA, the CDR3 is TGTGCCACTACTAGCGGGGGACAGTACTTC.